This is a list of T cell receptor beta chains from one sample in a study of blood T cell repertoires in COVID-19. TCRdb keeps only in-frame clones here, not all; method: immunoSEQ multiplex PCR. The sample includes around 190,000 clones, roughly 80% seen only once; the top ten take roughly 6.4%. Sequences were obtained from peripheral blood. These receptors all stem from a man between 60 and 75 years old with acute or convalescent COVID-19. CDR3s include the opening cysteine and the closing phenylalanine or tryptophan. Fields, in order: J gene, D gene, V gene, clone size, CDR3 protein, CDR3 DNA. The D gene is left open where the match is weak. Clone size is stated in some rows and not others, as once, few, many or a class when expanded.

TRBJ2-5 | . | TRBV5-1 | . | CASSLVATQETQYF | TGCGCCAGCAGCTTGGTGGCAACCCAAGAGACCCAGTACTTC
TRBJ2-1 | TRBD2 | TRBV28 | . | CASSFLAGGPNEQFF | TGTGCCAGCAGTTTTCTGGCGGGAGGGCCGAATGAGCAGTTCTTC
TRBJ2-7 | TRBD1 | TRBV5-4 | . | CAGSTTGVHEQYF | TGTGCCGGGTCCACGACAGGGGTCCACGAGCAGTACTTC
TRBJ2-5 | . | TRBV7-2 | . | CASSWGVRETQYF | TGTGCCAGCAGCTGGGGGGTACGGGAGACCCAGTACTTC
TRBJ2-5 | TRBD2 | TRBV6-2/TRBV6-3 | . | CASSDPGLATGGSGETQYF | TGTGCCAGCAGTGACCCGGGACTAGCGACCGGCGGGTCCGGAGAGACCCAGTACTTC
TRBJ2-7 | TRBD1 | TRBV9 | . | CASSVAQGDYEQYF | TGTGCCAGCAGCGTAGCGCAGGGGGACTACGAGCAGTACTTC
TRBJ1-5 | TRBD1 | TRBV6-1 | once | CASSEAGGKQPQHF | TGTGCCAGCAGTGAAGCAGGGGGCAAGCAGCCCCAGCATTTT
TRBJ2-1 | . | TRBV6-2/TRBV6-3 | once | CASSYLKEDRRGEQFF | TGTGCCAGCAGTTACCTTAAAGAGGACAGGAGGGGTGAGCAGTTCTTC
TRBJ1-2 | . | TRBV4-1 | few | CASSQPRAPNYGYTF | TGCGCCAGCAGCCAACCTCGAGCGCCTAACTATGGCTACACCTTC
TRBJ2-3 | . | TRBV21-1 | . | CASSAHLGASTDTQYF | TGTGCCAGCAGCGCCCACCTGGGCGCTAGCACAGATACGCAGTATTTT
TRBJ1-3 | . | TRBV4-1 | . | CASSQEQTSGNTIYF | TGCGCCAGCAGCCAAGAACAGACCTCTGGAAACACCATATATTTT